The rows below give T cell receptor beta chains drawn from one sample of a study of T-cell reconstitution after alpha-beta-depleted transplantation in children. TCRdb itself ran the PCR reads through MiXCR, one entry per CDR3 protein. This table has hundreds of thousands of distinct CDR3 sequences, roughly 18% appearing once. Sequenced here: PBMCs, mostly from graft donor cells, sampled 360 days after TCRalphabeta/CD19-depleted stem cell transplant. The receptor set was obtained from a male patient aged 2-9 years who had a stem cell transplant for acute lymphoblastic leukemia, so the T cells may come from the graft donor. CDR3s include the opening cysteine and the closing phenylalanine or tryptophan. The order of the fields is J gene, V gene, CDR3 protein.

J gene: TRBJ2-1
V gene: TRBV9
CDR3 protein: CASSPPTSEQFF

J gene: TRBJ2-1
V gene: TRBV7-2
CDR3 protein: CASSRRELDNEQFF

J gene: TRBJ2-3
V gene: TRBV11-2
CDR3 protein: CASSSEGTSTDTQYF

J gene: TRBJ2-3
V gene: TRBV12-3/TRBV12-4
CDR3 protein: CASSLTLLAGLSDTQYF

J gene: TRBJ2-3
V gene: TRBV9
CDR3 protein: CASSVSSLGGSTDTQYF

J gene: TRBJ1-5
V gene: TRBV5-1
CDR3 protein: CASSRDSNSNQPQHF

J gene: TRBJ1-1
V gene: TRBV14
CDR3 protein: CASSQRTGGNTEAFF

J gene: TRBJ2-1
V gene: TRBV6-4
CDR3 protein: CASSRGPSYYNEQFF

J gene: TRBJ2-2
V gene: TRBV7-2
CDR3 protein: CASSWNQAGGSSGELFF

J gene: TRBJ2-1
V gene: TRBV12-3/TRBV12-4
CDR3 protein: CASTLGRSPYNEQFF

J gene: TRBJ2-1
V gene: TRBV29-1
CDR3 protein: CSRVGGTYNEQFF

J gene: TRBJ2-1
V gene: TRBV6-1
CDR3 protein: CASTYGGGGYNEQFF

J gene: TRBJ2-7
V gene: TRBV15
CDR3 protein: CATSRDWAGDREQYF

J gene: TRBJ2-5
V gene: TRBV28
CDR3 protein: CASSSPGPGQGEETQYF

J gene: TRBJ2-3
V gene: TRBV20-1
CDR3 protein: CSADRGGDSTDTQYF

J gene: TRBJ2-7
V gene: TRBV2
CDR3 protein: CASSEALRRVLGQYF

J gene: TRBJ2-7
V gene: TRBV29-1
CDR3 protein: CSARSSGTSYEQYF

J gene: TRBJ2-1
V gene: TRBV7-2
CDR3 protein: CASTPPGNFYNEQFF

J gene: TRBJ1-6
V gene: TRBV5-1
CDR3 protein: CASSFGGQGYASPLHF

J gene: TRBJ1-1
V gene: TRBV29-1
CDR3 protein: CSVDSLRVNTEAFF

J gene: TRBJ2-7
V gene: TRBV30
CDR3 protein: CAWSGQPYYEQYF

J gene: TRBJ1-2
V gene: TRBV4-3
CDR3 protein: CASSQGIWEGYGYTF

J gene: TRBJ1-4
V gene: TRBV20-1
CDR3 protein: CSAGRDGGLNEKLFF

J gene: TRBJ2-5
V gene: TRBV24-1
CDR3 protein: CATSAPDRGWETQYF

J gene: TRBJ2-1
V gene: TRBV6-2/TRBV6-3
CDR3 protein: CASSYSMTAGTYNEQFF

J gene: TRBJ2-7
V gene: TRBV12-5
CDR3 protein: CASGLVRAEQYF

J gene: TRBJ2-5
V gene: TRBV29-1
CDR3 protein: CSVCGRVVGEETQYF

J gene: TRBJ2-7
V gene: TRBV18
CDR3 protein: CASSPQQGARISYEQYF

J gene: TRBJ1-5
V gene: TRBV7-2
CDR3 protein: CASSLEGGQPQHF

J gene: TRBJ2-3
V gene: TRBV15
CDR3 protein: CATSSHNRGDTQYF

J gene: TRBJ2-1
V gene: TRBV20-1
CDR3 protein: CSALAGGRVEQFF

J gene: TRBJ2-6
V gene: TRBV7-6
CDR3 protein: CASSLAREQPLYSGANVLTF

J gene: TRBJ2-3
V gene: TRBV12-3/TRBV12-4
CDR3 protein: CASRKRGGLDTQYF

J gene: TRBJ2-1
V gene: TRBV11-1
CDR3 protein: CASSSARDRLAGYNEQFF

J gene: TRBJ2-2
V gene: TRBV11-3
CDR3 protein: CASSYSESANTGELFF

J gene: TRBJ1-6
V gene: TRBV27
CDR3 protein: CASSFRDEVNQLHF

J gene: TRBJ2-1
V gene: TRBV7-8
CDR3 protein: CASSLAWGRGSSYNEQFF

J gene: TRBJ2-7
V gene: TRBV27
CDR3 protein: CASSLSTGVEQYF

J gene: TRBJ1-1
V gene: TRBV7-9
CDR3 protein: CASSLVGLEEAFF

J gene: TRBJ1-2
V gene: TRBV10-3
CDR3 protein: CANSDLPTGGPSYGYTF

J gene: TRBJ1-3
V gene: TRBV6-5
CDR3 protein: CASSILPDPGSGNTIYF

J gene: TRBJ2-6
V gene: TRBV5-1
CDR3 protein: CASSLGGMARANVLTF

J gene: TRBJ2-3
V gene: TRBV12-3/TRBV12-4
CDR3 protein: CASSFGGGTDTQYF

J gene: TRBJ1-4
V gene: TRBV24-1
CDR3 protein: CATSDPGTGNEKLFF

J gene: TRBJ1-2
V gene: TRBV29-1
CDR3 protein: CSVDAVLGAGYGYTF

J gene: TRBJ1-1
V gene: TRBV20-1
CDR3 protein: CSARDRVQASLNTEAFF

J gene: TRBJ1-2
V gene: TRBV29-1
CDR3 protein: CSVKQVNYGYTF

J gene: TRBJ2-6
V gene: TRBV10-2
CDR3 protein: CASSEGDGANVLTF